These T cell receptor beta chains were read from a single sample in a study of human T cells and chemical hapten exposure. TCRdb processed the RACE reads anew with MiXCR; each CDR3 protein has one entry. The repertoire holds 85,000 to 90,000 distinct CDR3 sequences, with 8% to 10% as singletons. The material sequenced was whole blood, taken in connection with sensitization to the hapten diphenylcyclopropenone (DPC). All receptors come from a woman aged 40 to 50 with alopecia areata. Some clones in this sample may be carry-over from other donors' samples. CDR3s include the opening cysteine and the closing phenylalanine or tryptophan.

CDR3 length,V gene,CDR3 protein
14,TRBV7-9,CASSPGTGTYEQYF
14,TRBV12-3/TRBV12-4,CASSLQGEFGKLFF
13,TRBV12-3/TRBV12-4,CASSLSGGNTIYF
15,TRBV29-1,CSVAPTSGGADEQFF
15,TRBV12-3/TRBV12-4,CASSFSRGGAYEQYF
12,TRBV6-5,CASSQRSGVRVF
15,TRBV29-1,CSVEAGLSGANVLTF
13,TRBV7-9,CASSLGQGRSYTF
15,TRBV15,CATSRGQGALNEQFF
14,TRBV7-9,CASSRQDNQQGYTF
11,TRBV25-1,CASRKKETQYF
15,TRBV6-2/TRBV6-3,CASSTGQGGNQPQHF
13,TRBV29-1,CSVARQPQETQYF
17,TRBV25-1,CASSEYKDSSKDTEAFF
16,TRBV6-5,CASRWGQSSYNSPLHF